Only a few counts were recorded for the clone carrying this T cell receptor beta chain. The PCR employed 60 Vbeta primers together with 13 Jbeta primers. Sequencing used immunoSEQ multiplex PCR; TCRdb keeps in-frame clones, though not all of them. The table shows under 100,000 clones, with around three quarters occurring only once. The data originate from a study of cytomegalovirus exposure and HLA in healthy donors. The CDR3 is 15 residues long. CDR1 is SEHNR and CDR2 is FQNEAQ in the germline V gene (reference sequence). The J segment lost 6 bases and the V segment lost 5 bases, leaving 10 bases of the junction unmatched.

The chain joins TRBV7-9 to TRBJ2-7; 10 bases fit TRBD1. Sequencing used PBMCs. This receptor was identified in a woman aged 50 to 65 in good health and CMV-seropositive. The CDR3 spells CASSREIGTGVEQYF. As DNA, the CDR3 is TGTGCCAGCAGCCGAGAAATAGGGACAGGGGTCGAGCAGTACTTC.